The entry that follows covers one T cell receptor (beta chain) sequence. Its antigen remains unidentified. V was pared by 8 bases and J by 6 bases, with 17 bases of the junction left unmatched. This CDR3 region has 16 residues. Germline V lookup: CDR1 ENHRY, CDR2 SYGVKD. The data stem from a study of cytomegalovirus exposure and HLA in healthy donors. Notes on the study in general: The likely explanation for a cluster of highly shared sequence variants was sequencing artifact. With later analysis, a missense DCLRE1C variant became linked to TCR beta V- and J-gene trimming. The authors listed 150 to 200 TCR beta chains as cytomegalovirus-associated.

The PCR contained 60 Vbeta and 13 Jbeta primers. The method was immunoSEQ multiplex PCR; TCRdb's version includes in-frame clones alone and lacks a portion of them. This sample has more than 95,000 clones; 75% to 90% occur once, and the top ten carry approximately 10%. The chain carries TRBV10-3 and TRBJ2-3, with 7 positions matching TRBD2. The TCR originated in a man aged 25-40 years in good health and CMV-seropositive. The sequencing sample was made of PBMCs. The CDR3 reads CAIGASAGVSRDTQYF. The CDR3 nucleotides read TGTGCCATCGGGGCGAGTGCGGGGGTGTCGAGGGATACGCAGTATTTT.